This T cell receptor (beta chain) was profiled in a study of blood T cell repertoires in COVID-19. Looking at the study overall: Specimens from acute and convalescent COVID-19 originated in the United States, Italy and Spain. Sample material is recorded as cDNA or gDNA derived from T cells, B-cell-depleted T cells, or PBMCs.

Authors' methods: Counts of nucleated cells, estimated from reference gene primer amplification, were obtained. Some clones are missing from TCRdb's copy, which holds only in-frame ones; the method was immunoSEQ multiplex PCR. V, J and clone size were drawn from that table, and D and trimming were deduced from the DNA. The sample lists over 100,000 clones, approximately 87% occurring once. The specimen sequenced was peripheral blood. The clonotype comes from a woman in her sixties or seventies with acute or convalescent COVID-19.

Here the CDR3 DNA reads TGTGCCAGCAGTATATCTATGACAGGGACCCCCTCACCCCTCCACTTT. It yields the protein CASSISMTGTPSPLHF. The chain has TRBV2 and TRBJ1-6; 7 bases are a match to TRBD1. V was pared by 5 bases and J by 10 bases, with 14 bases of the junction left unmatched. The CDR3 totals 16 residues. Germline V lookup: CDR1 SNHLY, CDR2 FYNNEI.